The next 14 T cell receptor beta chains were all read from a single sample in a study of cytomegalovirus exposure and HLA in healthy donors. TCRdb's table, derived via immunoSEQ multiplex PCR, lists solely in-frame clones and lacks some. This table holds over 150,000 clones, approximately 96% found once. The sequenced sample was PBMCs. Every receptor here comes from a woman in her late teens or twenties in good health and CMV-seronegative.

The V call is TRBV6-5, the J call TRBJ1-6; D uncertain. The CDR3 runs 14 residues. V gave up 5 bases and J gave up 7 bases, with 12 bases separating them. The germline CDR1 and CDR2 sequences are MNHEY and SVGAGI. The CDR3 nucleotides are TGTGCCAGCAGTCCTCCGGGGTCGAATTCACCCCTCCACTTT. Protein sequence: CASSPPGSNSPLHF.

J is TRBJ2-7 and V is TRBV6-5; the D gene is possibly TRBD1 (6 bases). This CDR3 comprises 15 residues. V lost 6 bases to trimming and J lost 0 bases, with 15 bases between them. CDR1 and CDR2 (germline): MNHEY, SVGAGI. CDR3 nucleotides: TGTGCCAGCAGCGTGGGACATCCGAGCTCCTACGAGCAGTACTTC. It translates to CASSVGHPSSYEQYF.

V gene TRBV5-1 combines with J gene TRBJ2-5, with 8 bases aligning to TRBD1. V lost 4 bases and J lost 7; bases outside the gene matches: 18. Germline CDR1 SGHRS, CDR2 YFSETQ. The CDR3 runs 17 residues. The CDR3, as DNA: TGCGCCAGCAGCAGCGGTTTAGGACAGGGTCCGCAGGGGACCCAGTACTTC. The encoded protein is CASSSGLGQGPQGTQYF. Combining the CDR3 with reference TRBV5-1 and TRBJ2-5 gives the whole variable domain KAGVTQTPRYLIKTRGQQVTLSCSPISGHRSVSWYQQTPGQGLQFLFEYFSETQRNKGNFPGRFSGRQFSNSRSEMNVSTLELGDSALYLCASSSGLGQGPQGTQYFGPGTRLLVL.

This chain connects TRBV5-4 to TRBJ2-2; possibly TRBD1 for D (5 bases). Deletions cut 1 base from V and 1 base from J, with 8 bases between. This CDR3 has 15 residues. The germline V gene has CDR1 SGHNT and CDR2 YYREEE (reference sequence). The DNA for the CDR3 is TGTGCCAGCAGCTTGATGACAGTGAACACCGGGGAGCTGTTTTTT. This sequence encodes CASSLMTVNTGELFF.

The chain carries TRBV5-1 and TRBJ1-1; possible D gene TRBD1, 5 bases. Germline V gene data show CDR1 as SGHRS and CDR2 as YFSETQ. The CDR3 extends over 13 amino acids. The V gene lost 4 bases and the J gene lost 4 bases, with 11 bases spanning the gap. In nucleotides, the CDR3 is TGCGCCAGCAGCATGCAGGGTCTCACTGAAGCTTTCTTT. Translating it yields CASSMQGLTEAFF.

The chain links TRBV7-9 to TRBJ2-3, with 8 bases lining up with TRBD2. Germline CDR1 SEHNR, CDR2 FQNEAQ (reference sequence). Trimming took 5 bases from V and 2 from J; bases not matched to a gene: 9. CDR3 length equals 16 residues. DNA for the CDR3: TGTGCCAGCAGCCTAAGCGGGGGCGAGATCACAGATACGCAGTATTTT. Translated: CASSLSGGEITDTQYF.

This sequence joins TRBV5-1 and TRBJ1-1, with D unclear. Germline V gene data show CDR1 as SGHRS and CDR2 as YFSETQ. Trimming stripped 4 bases from V and 3 bases from J, with 13 bases between. CDR3 length equals 14 residues. The CDR3 reads CASSIRAGDTEAFF. The CDR3 DNA reads as TGCGCCAGCAGCATCCGGGCCGGGGACACTGAAGCTTTCTTT.

The chain uses TRBV9 and TRBJ2-2; perhaps TRBD2 as D (6 bases). Germline assignment: CDR1 SGDLS and CDR2 YYNGEE. This CDR3 region has 15 residues. Trimming took off 1 base at V and 4 bases at J, with 11 bases between the two ends. Written as DNA, the CDR3 is TGTGCCAGCAGCGTATTCATGGGGGGCACCGGGGAGCTGTTTTTT. Translation: CASSVFMGGTGELFF.

V usage is TRBV19 and J usage is TRBJ2-7; 9 nucleotides agree with TRBD1. After removal of 5 bases from V and 3 bases from J, the junction contained 2 bases not matched to a gene. The CDR3 runs to 13 residues. CDR1 and CDR2 from the germline V gene are LNHDA and SQIVND (reference sequence). Written as DNA, the CDR3 is TGTGCCAGTAGTTGGGACAGGGACTACGAGCAGTACTTC. It specifies CASSWDRDYEQYF.

The rearrangement uses TRBV7-2 and TRBJ1-2; D may be TRBD1 (5 bases). The CDR3 runs to 14 residues. V was shortened by 6 bases and J by 1 base, with 12 bases between the two germline ends. Germline-derived CDR1 and CDR2 are SGHTA and FQGNSA. As DNA, the CDR3 is TGTGCCAGCAGTCCCCCAGGGTTTAACTATGGCTACACCTTC. It encodes CASSPPGFNYGYTF. Combining the CDR3 with reference TRBV7-2 and TRBJ1-2 gives the whole variable domain GAGVSQSPSNKVTEKGKDVELRCDPISGHTALYWYRQSLGQGLEFLIYFQGNSAPDKSGLPSDRFSAERTGGSVSTLTIQRTQQEDSAVYLCASSPPGFNYGYTFGSGTRLTVV.

The chain carries TRBV7-2 and TRBJ2-1; maybe TRBD2 (5 bases). Germline V gene sequence: CDR1 SGHTA, CDR2 FQGNSA. Trimming cost V 4 bases and J 4 bases, with 14 bases left between them. The CDR3 covers 15 residues. The CDR3 protein is CASSSDGISYNEQFF. The CDR3 coding sequence is TGTGCCAGCAGCTCGGACGGGATCTCATACAATGAGCAGTTCTTC.

This rearrangement joins TRBV25-1 to TRBJ1-1, with TRBD1 identical over 9 bases. J gave up 0 bases and V 4 bases, and 9 bases lay outside the gene matches. In germline, CDR1 is MGHDK, CDR2 SYGVNS. CDR3 size: 17 residues. This CDR3 is CASSGRQGEGMNTEAFF. In nucleotides, the CDR3 is TGTGCCAGCAGTGGAAGACAGGGGGAGGGCATGAACACTGAAGCTTTCTTT.

The CDR3 protein is CASSSGTAASYEQYF. As DNA, the CDR3 is TGTGCCAGCAGCTCAGGCACAGCCGCCTCCTACGAGCAGTACTTC. The genes are TRBV11-3 and TRBJ2-7; D not certain. CDR1 and CDR2 from the germline V gene are SGHNT and YENEEA. Trimming took 4 bases from V and 0 from J, leaving 13 bases between them. The CDR3 runs 15 residues.

The chain employs TRBV29-1 and TRBJ2-3; 12 bases align to TRBD2. From germline, CDR1 is SQVTM and CDR2 ANQGSEA. V lost 5 bases to trimming and J lost 0 bases; unmatched junction nucleotides: 3. CDR3 length: 15 residues. The CDR3 loop is CSVSGLAGSTDTQYF. DNA for the CDR3: TGCAGCGTTTCAGGACTAGCGGGGAGCACAGATACGCAGTATTTT.